The 32 T cell receptor beta chains below come from one sample, sequenced in a study of blood T cell repertoires in COVID-19. This table comes from immunoSEQ multiplex PCR, and its TCRdb copy is limited to in-frame clones, with some not included. The table has roughly 220,000 clones, about 78% seen once. The sequencing input was peripheral blood. The source of these receptors is a woman between 65 and 79 years old with acute or convalescent COVID-19.

V usage is TRBV5-4 and J usage is TRBJ2-1, with 7 bases that match TRBD2. The CDR3 extends over 17 amino acids. J was trimmed by 0 bases and V by 4 bases; bases with no gene match: 10. Germline loops: CDR1 SGHNT, CDR2 YYREEE (reference sequence). The CDR3 sequence is CASSPRGVINSYNEQFF. The CDR3 nucleotides are TGTGCCAGCAGCCCCCGGGGGGTTATAAACTCCTACAATGAGCAGTTCTTC.

This clone was observed a handful of times. The CDR3 sequence is CASSQVSLDWTGELFF. CDR3 DNA sequence: TGTGCCAGCAGCCAAGTTTCCCTAGATTGGACCGGGGAGCTGTTTTTT. The chain uses TRBV4-2 and TRBJ2-2; no clear D gene. CDR1 and CDR2 (germline): LGHNA, YNFKEQ. V lost 1 base, J lost 5 bases, and 14 bases lay in between. This CDR3 has 16 residues.

The J gene is TRBJ1-5, the V gene TRBV2; 9 bases line up with TRBD1. CDR1 is SNHLY and CDR2 is FYNNEI in the germline V gene. The trim removed 5 bases at V and 5 bases at J, leaving 4 bases unmatched. The CDR3 is made up of 14 amino acids. The CDR3 DNA reads as TGTGCCAGCAGTTACCGGGACAGGGATCAGCCCCAGCATTTT. It specifies CASSYRDRDQPQHF. Full variable domain (remainder filled in from reference TRBV2 and TRBJ1-5): EPEVTQTPSHQVTQMGQEVILRCVPISNHLYFYWYRQILGQKVEFLVSFYNNEISEKSEIFDDQFSVERPDGSNFTLKIRSTKLEDSAMYFCASSYRDRDQPQHFGDGTRLSIL.

This clone was recorded at least ten times. The V gene is TRBV2, the J gene TRBJ2-2, with TRBD1 matching over 7 bases. Germline values: CDR1 SNHLY, CDR2 FYNNEI. V gave up 6 bases and J gave up 0 bases; unmatched junction bases: 1. The CDR3 extends over 14 amino acids. The CDR3 DNA follows: TGTGCCAGCAGGACAGGGCCGAACACCGGGGAGCTGTTTTTT. Translating it yields CASRTGPNTGELFF.

This clone was counted only a few times. This chain uses TRBV7-9 with TRBJ2-3, with D maybe TRBD1 (5 bases). The CDR3 is 16 residues long. Trimming stripped 1 base from V and 0 bases from J, with 11 bases between. Germline V gene sequence: CDR1 SEHNR, CDR2 FQNEAQ (reference sequence). DNA of the CDR3: TGTGCCAGCAGCTTAGTCAGGGAATGGAGCACAGATACGCAGTATTTT. Its translation is CASSLVREWSTDTQYF.

This clone was observed a single time. V and J are TRBV6-5 and TRBJ1-3; D is ambiguous. V lost 6 bases to trimming and J lost 2 bases, with 8 bases between them. CDR3 length equals 13 residues. From germline, CDR1 is MNHEY and CDR2 SVGAGI. The CDR3 DNA follows: TGTGCCAGCAGCCAACAAACTGGAAACACCATATATTTT. Translating gives CASSQQTGNTIYF.

This chain links TRBV28 with TRBJ2-3, with D perhaps TRBD2 (6 bases). The CDR3 totals 13 residues. V dropped 11 bases and J dropped 2 bases, with 14 bases sitting between them. Per germline, CDR1 MDHEN and CDR2 SYDVKM. CDR3 coding DNA: TGTGCCGCCGGAGGGCAGGCCACAGATACGCAGTATTTT. Amino acids: CAAGGQATDTQYF.

V is TRBV10-3 and J is TRBJ2-3; 9 bases agree with TRBD2. Germline CDR1 reads ENHRY; CDR2 reads SYGVKD. The V gene end was trimmed by 3 bases and the J gene end by 6 bases; junction bases not matched to a gene: 10. The CDR3 is 16 residues long. CDR3 protein: CAISDQTSGLADTQYF. CDR3 in DNA: TGTGCCATCAGTGACCAGACTAGCGGATTGGCGGATACGCAGTATTTT.

The chain employs TRBV7-8 and TRBJ2-7; D may be TRBD2 (5 bases). Per germline, CDR1 SGHVS and CDR2 FQNEAQ. This CDR3 spans 17 amino acids. V was shortened by 1 base and J by 4 bases, with 20 bases between the two germline ends. The CDR3 DNA reads as TGTGCCAGCAGCTTAGTCATCGGGGTCAGCGCCTCATACGAGCAGTACTTC. This translates into CASSLVIGVSASYEQYF.

A word on this clone: Other DNA sequences from this sample encode an identical CDR3 as well. The chain links TRBV10-3 to TRBJ1-5; D is uncertain. The CDR3 length is 12 residues. Between the trimmed V and J ends, which lost 5 bases and 5 bases, there was a span of 7 bases. CDR1 and CDR2 from the germline V gene are ENHRY and SYGVKD. The CDR3 protein is CAISSQDQPQHF. CDR3 nucleotides: TGTGCCATCAGTTCCCAGGATCAGCCCCAGCATTTT.

In this sample, this clone turned up once. The chain uses TRBV18 and TRBJ2-1; 11 bases are a match to TRBD1. The junction had 2 bases not matched to a gene; V was cut back by 2 bases and J by 5 bases. This CDR3 has 15 residues. Germline V lookup: CDR1 KGHSH, CDR2 LQKENI. CDR3 in amino acids: CASSPGTGGDNEQFF. CDR3 nucleotides: TGTGCCAGCTCACCAGGGACAGGGGGGGACAATGAGCAGTTCTTC. Using reference TRBV18 and TRBJ2-1 for the parts outside the CDR3, the full variable domain is NAGVMQNPRHLVRRRGQEARLRCSPMKGHSHVYWYRQLPEEGLKFMVYLQKENIIDESGMPKERFSAEFPKEGPSILRIQQVVRGDSAAYFCASSPGTGGDNEQFFGPGTRLTVL.

V gene TRBV27 combines with J gene TRBJ1-5; 9 bases map to TRBD1. The CDR3 has 14 amino acids. Germline-derived CDR1 and CDR2 are MNHEY and SMNVEV (reference sequence). The trim removed 8 bases at V and 7 bases at J, leaving 9 bases unmatched. The chain's CDR3 is CASSLQGAGQPQHF. CDR3 nucleotides: TGTGCCAGCTCCCTACAGGGGGCAGGACAGCCCCAGCATTTT.

The V gene is TRBV2, the J gene TRBJ1-6, with D perhaps matching TRBD1 (6 bases). This CDR3 contains 14 residues. The V gene lost 6 bases and the J gene lost 4 bases, with 10 bases spanning the gap. Germline values: CDR1 SNHLY, CDR2 FYNNEI. DNA for the CDR3: TGTGCCAGCAGCGGGGGGCGGTATAATTCACCCCTCCACTTT. Amino acid sequence: CASSGGRYNSPLHF.

The V call is TRBV5-5, the J call TRBJ2-2; 9 bases align to TRBD2. The germline V gene encodes CDR1 SGHKS and CDR2 YYEKEE (reference sequence). CDR3 length equals 15 residues. Losses at the gene ends were 1 base for V and 7 bases for J; bases not matched to a gene: 5. CDR3 in amino acids: CASSLWLREGGELFF. The CDR3 nucleotides read TGTGCCAGCAGCTTGTGGTTGCGGGAGGGCGGGGAGCTGTTTTTT.

The chain uses TRBV14 and TRBJ1-2, with D maybe TRBD1 (6 bases). Looked up from germline, CDR1 is SGHDN and CDR2 is FVKESK. Deletions cut 3 bases from V and 7 bases from J, with 18 bases between. There are 15 residues in the CDR3. The CDR3: CASSQVGAPSAGYTF. CDR3 nucleotides: TGTGCCAGCAGCCAGGTGGGGGCCCCATCGGCTGGCTACACCTTC. Full variable domain (missing parts from reference TRBV14 and TRBJ1-2): EAGVTQFPSHSVIEKGQTVTLRCDPISGHDNLYWYRRVMGKEIKFLLHFVKESKQDESGMPNNRFLAERTGGTYSTLKVQPAELEDSGVYFCASSQVGAPSAGYTFGSGTRLTVV.

The V call is TRBV3-1 (or the pseudogene TRBV3-2), the J call TRBJ1-1; weak D call: TRBD1 (5 bases). The germline V gene encodes CDR1 LGHDT and CDR2 YNNKEL (reference sequence). This CDR3 is built from 14 residues. The ends were cut back, 5 bases at V and 4 bases at J, with 14 bases in the middle. DNA of the CDR3: TGTGCCAGCAGCTATGCGGGCGGGGGCACTGAAGCTTTCTTT. Translation gives CASSYAGGGTEAFF.

This clone was counted once. The rearrangement uses TRBV2 and TRBJ2-2, with D possibly TRBD2 on 6 matching bases. The V gene's germline CDR1 is SNHLY and CDR2 FYNNEI. V gave up 1 base and J gave up 7 bases, with 10 bases separating them. This CDR3 is 14 amino acids long. As DNA, the CDR3 is TGTGCCAGCAGTGAAGGCGGGACCGGCGGGGAGCTGTTTTTT. It translates to CASSEGGTGGELFF.

In nucleotides, the CDR3 is TGCGCCAGCAGCTTGGCCGGTGACAGGGGGCGGGATGGCTACACCTTC. Residues: CASSLAGDRGRDGYTF. This chain uses TRBV5-1 with TRBJ1-2, with 10 bases aligning to TRBD1. The CDR3 covers 16 residues. Trimming at V came to 0 bases and at J to 6 bases, leaving 8 bases not matched to a gene. The germline CDR1 and CDR2 sequences are SGHRS and YFSETQ. Drawing the rest from reference TRBV5-1 and TRBJ1-2, the complete variable domain is KAGVTQTPRYLIKTRGQQVTLSCSPISGHRSVSWYQQTPGQGLQFLFEYFSETQRNKGNFPGRFSGRQFSNSRSEMNVSTLELGDSALYLCASSLAGDRGRDGYTFGSGTRLTVV.

Concerning this clone itself: Other nucleotide sequences in the sample specify the same CDR3. The rearrangement links TRBV3-1 (or the pseudogene TRBV3-2) to TRBJ1-2; D is ambiguous. CDR1 is LGHDT, CDR2 YNNKEL, per germline (reference sequence). The CDR3 loop spans 12 amino acids. V dropped 0 bases and J dropped 8 bases, with 7 bases sitting between them. The CDR3 DNA follows: TGTGCCAGCAGCCAAGATTCCGGGGGCTACACCTTC. Translating it yields CASSQDSGGYTF.

The rearrangement uses TRBV4-1 and TRBJ1-4; no firm D call. Trimming cost V 0 bases and J 8 bases, with 16 bases left between them. CDR1 MGHRA and CDR2 YSYEKL come from the germline V gene. There are 16 residues in the CDR3. CDR3 DNA sequence: TGCGCCAGCAGCCAAGATTTCGCCCAGCGGGCCGAAAAACTGTTTTTT. Protein product: CASSQDFAQRAEKLFF.

The chain is built from TRBV14 and TRBJ2-6; 9 bases fit TRBD1. The germline gives CDR1 SGHDN, CDR2 FVKESK. The junction had 7 bases not matched to a gene; V was cut back by 3 bases and J by 1 base. This CDR3 has 18 amino acids. The DNA for the CDR3 is TGTGCCAGCAGCCAGCTACCGGGACAGGGTTCTGGGGCCAACGTCCTGACTTTC. It translates to CASSQLPGQGSGANVLTF.

The chain carries TRBV14 and TRBJ2-5; D may be TRBD2 (5 bases). There are 13 residues in the CDR3. The ends were cut back, 1 base at V and 7 bases at J, with 10 bases in the middle. Germline assignment: CDR1 SGHDN and CDR2 FVKESK. CDR3 DNA: TGTGCCAGCAGCCAAGCCCGGGAATGGACCCAGTACTTC. This sequence encodes CASSQAREWTQYF.

The CDR3 bases are TGTGCCAGCAGTGATCGGCCCCTAGGGGACACTGAAGCTTTCTTT. Translated, it gives CASSDRPLGDTEAFF. This rearrangement joins TRBV2 to TRBJ1-1; D perhaps matches TRBD1 (5 bases). Germline CDR1 and CDR2: SNHLY and FYNNEI. Trimming removed 3 bases from V and 3 bases from J, with 14 bases in between. The CDR3 covers 15 residues.

The V call is TRBV20-1, the J call TRBJ2-5; D not certain. The germline V gene has CDR1 DFQATT and CDR2 SNEGSKA (reference sequence). The V end lost 5 bases, the J end lost 5 bases, and 6 bases lay between the germline ends. CDR3 length: 10 amino acids. CDR3 DNA sequence: TGCAGTGCTTCTTATGAGACCCAGTACTTC. Protein: CSASYETQYF.

The CDR3 reads CASTSHRGSTDTQYF. The DNA for the CDR3 is TGTGCCAGTACCTCCCACAGGGGCAGCACAGATACGCAGTATTTT. The rearrangement joins TRBV19 to TRBJ2-3; 7 bases are shared with TRBD1. CDR3 length equals 15 residues. V lost 7 bases, J lost 0 bases, and 7 bases stayed unmatched. CDR1 LNHDA and CDR2 SQIVND come from the germline V gene (reference sequence).

The chain joins TRBV7-3 to TRBJ2-1, with D possibly being TRBD2 (6 bases). The CDR3 sequence is 18 residues long. Trimming pared 5 bases from V and 8 bases from J, leaving 28 bases between. Looked up from germline, CDR1 is SGHTA and CDR2 is FQGTGA. Written as DNA, the CDR3 is TGTGCCAGCAGCCCTCTCGCCTCCGGGAGTTTGATTGGCGATGAGCAGTTCTTC. Translation gives CASSPLASGSLIGDEQFF. The complete variable domain, with remaining parts taken from reference TRBV7-3 and TRBJ2-1, reads GAGVSQTPSNKVTEKGKYVELRCDPISGHTALYWYRQSLGQGPEFLIYFQGTGAADDSGLPNDRFFAVRPEGSVSTLKIQRTERGDSAVYLCASSPLASGSLIGDEQFFGPGTRLTVL.

The genes are TRBV5-1 and TRBJ1-4, with D possibly matching TRBD1 (5 bases). The CDR3 loop spans 15 amino acids. The V gene's germline CDR1 is SGHRS and CDR2 YFSETQ. Trimming cost V 3 bases and J 0 bases, with 9 bases left between them. The CDR3: CASSSQGATNEKLFF. For the CDR3, the DNA is TGCGCCAGCAGCTCGCAGGGCGCAACTAATGAAAAACTGTTTTTT.

The CDR3 region is CASSLATSGITGYEQYF. CDR3 nucleotides: TGTGCCAGCAGCTTAGCGACTAGCGGGATAACGGGATACGAGCAGTACTTC. The chain has TRBV7-2 and TRBJ2-7; 11 bases are shared with TRBD2. The CDR3 loop spans 17 amino acids. V lost 0 bases and J lost 4; bases outside the gene matches: 8. Germline lookup yields CDR1 SGHTA and CDR2 FQGNSA.

The V and J genes are TRBV18 and TRBJ2-2; 14 positions match TRBD2. With 2 bases clipped from V and 6 bases from J, the junction kept 2 bases outside the gene matches. CDR1 and CDR2 from the germline V gene are KGHSH and LQKENI. The length of the CDR3 is 16 residues. The DNA of the CDR3 is TGTGCCAGCTCACCAGAGGGACTAGCGGGAGCCGGGGAGCTGTTTTTT. Amino acids: CASSPEGLAGAGELFF.

The chain recombines TRBV7-2 with TRBJ1-2; D gene ambiguous. The germline V and J ends were trimmed by 1 base and 4 bases, with 7 bases remaining between them. Germline assignment: CDR1 SGHTA and CDR2 FQGNSA. This CDR3 is 13 amino acids long. CDR3 nucleotide sequence: TGTGCCAGCAGCTTAGACGTCAGCTATGGCTACACCTTC. Its translation: CASSLDVSYGYTF.

This clone was detected only a few times. The chain uses TRBV18 and TRBJ2-1; TRBD2 agrees at 7 bases. The CDR3 extends over 16 amino acids. CDR1 is KGHSH and CDR2 is LQKENI in the germline V gene. The V segment lost 5 bases and the J segment 8 bases; nucleotides outside the gene matches: 15. The CDR3, as DNA: TGTGCCAGCTCAGCCCCTGGGAGCGGGGTCTCAGATGAGCAGTTCTTC. Translated: CASSAPGSGVSDEQFF.

The chain joins TRBV9 to TRBJ2-1; D gene unclear. V was cut by 0 bases and J by 5 bases, with 12 bases left in between. Germline V CDR1 and CDR2: SGDLS, YYNGEE. The CDR3 contains 15 residues. CDR3 sequence: CASSVDGKGDNEQFF. In nucleotides, the CDR3 is TGTGCCAGCAGCGTAGACGGTAAAGGAGACAATGAGCAGTTCTTC.